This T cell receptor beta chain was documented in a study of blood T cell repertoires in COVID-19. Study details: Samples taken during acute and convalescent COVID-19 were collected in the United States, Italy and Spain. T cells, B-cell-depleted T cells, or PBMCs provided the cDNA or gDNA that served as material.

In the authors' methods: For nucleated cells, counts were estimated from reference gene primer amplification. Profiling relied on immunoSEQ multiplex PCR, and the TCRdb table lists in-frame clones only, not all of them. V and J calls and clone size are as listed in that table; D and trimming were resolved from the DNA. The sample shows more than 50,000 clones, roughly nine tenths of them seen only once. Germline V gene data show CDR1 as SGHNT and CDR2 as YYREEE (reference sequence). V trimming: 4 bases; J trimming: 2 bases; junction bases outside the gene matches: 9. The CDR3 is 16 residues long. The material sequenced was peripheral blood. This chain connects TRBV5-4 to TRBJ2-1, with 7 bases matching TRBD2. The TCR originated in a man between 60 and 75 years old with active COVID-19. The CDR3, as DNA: TGTGCCAGCAGCGGGATAGCGGGTTTAACCTACAATGAGCAGTTCTTC. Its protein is CASSGIAGLTYNEQFF.